What follows describes a single T cell receptor (beta chain). What this receptor recognizes is not known. Per-nucleotide qualities are absent, and no much larger clonotype sits a single base away. This specimen belongs to a study of CD8 T cells in ankylosing spondylitis (dated by TCRdb to about 2017). Background for the entire study: The study profiled T cell receptor beta repertoires in healthy donors and ankylosing spondylitis patients to find disease-linked TCR variants. Peripheral blood was sampled, and synovial fluid was also collected from ankylosing spondylitis patients. The whole study cohort included over a hundred healthy donors and 20 to 30 ankylosing spondylitis patients.

Broad study findings and their caveats: A TCR beta motif made up of about eight highly homologous amino acid variants appeared to be characteristic of blood from ankylosing spondylitis patients. Some TCR beta motif variants had previously been reported in synovial fluid and blood of reactive arthritis patients, which suggested common disease-initiation mechanisms. According to the report, matched synovial fluid samples from ankylosing spondylitis patients were significantly enriched for the disease-linked clones. The disease-linked clones had a CD8+ phenotype and were found at relatively low frequencies in peripheral blood.

The instrument was an Illumina HiSeq 2500. Quantitative 5'-RACE with molecular barcodes was the method used to prepare the TCR beta libraries. In the original analysis: A new computational method, built on a probabilistic model of VDJ rearrangement, was used to identify disease-linked TCR variants. TCRdb trimmed the raw reads at Q25, called clones with MiXCR and kept productive beta chains. CDR3 protein sequences are deduplicated, and each keeps its most common genes and DNA. The V and J calls reflect TCRdb's pipeline rather than the authors' work. Recorded for this sample are more than 650,000 distinct CDR3 sequences; 12% of them occurred a single time. The leading ten clones occupy under 0.6% of the sample. Including the terminal cysteine and phenylalanine, the CDR3 comprises 14 residues. Only the CDR3 region is kept as DNA, spanning 42 bases read in frame from base 1. The germline V gene sets CDR1 to WSHSY and CDR2 to SAAADI. Here V drops 11 bases and J drops 7 bases, and the junction holds 13 bases not matched to any gene.

Sample: blood, either unsorted or a sorted T cell fraction (not recorded which). The rearranged segments are TRBV10-2 and TRBJ2-1; 8 bases in the middle match TRBD2. This receptor was identified in a male donor with ankylosing spondylitis. The CDR3 region has the sequence CAATGLAPHNEQFF. In nucleotide form, the sequence is TGCGCCGCCACAGGACTAGCTCCCCATAATGAGCAGTTCTTC.